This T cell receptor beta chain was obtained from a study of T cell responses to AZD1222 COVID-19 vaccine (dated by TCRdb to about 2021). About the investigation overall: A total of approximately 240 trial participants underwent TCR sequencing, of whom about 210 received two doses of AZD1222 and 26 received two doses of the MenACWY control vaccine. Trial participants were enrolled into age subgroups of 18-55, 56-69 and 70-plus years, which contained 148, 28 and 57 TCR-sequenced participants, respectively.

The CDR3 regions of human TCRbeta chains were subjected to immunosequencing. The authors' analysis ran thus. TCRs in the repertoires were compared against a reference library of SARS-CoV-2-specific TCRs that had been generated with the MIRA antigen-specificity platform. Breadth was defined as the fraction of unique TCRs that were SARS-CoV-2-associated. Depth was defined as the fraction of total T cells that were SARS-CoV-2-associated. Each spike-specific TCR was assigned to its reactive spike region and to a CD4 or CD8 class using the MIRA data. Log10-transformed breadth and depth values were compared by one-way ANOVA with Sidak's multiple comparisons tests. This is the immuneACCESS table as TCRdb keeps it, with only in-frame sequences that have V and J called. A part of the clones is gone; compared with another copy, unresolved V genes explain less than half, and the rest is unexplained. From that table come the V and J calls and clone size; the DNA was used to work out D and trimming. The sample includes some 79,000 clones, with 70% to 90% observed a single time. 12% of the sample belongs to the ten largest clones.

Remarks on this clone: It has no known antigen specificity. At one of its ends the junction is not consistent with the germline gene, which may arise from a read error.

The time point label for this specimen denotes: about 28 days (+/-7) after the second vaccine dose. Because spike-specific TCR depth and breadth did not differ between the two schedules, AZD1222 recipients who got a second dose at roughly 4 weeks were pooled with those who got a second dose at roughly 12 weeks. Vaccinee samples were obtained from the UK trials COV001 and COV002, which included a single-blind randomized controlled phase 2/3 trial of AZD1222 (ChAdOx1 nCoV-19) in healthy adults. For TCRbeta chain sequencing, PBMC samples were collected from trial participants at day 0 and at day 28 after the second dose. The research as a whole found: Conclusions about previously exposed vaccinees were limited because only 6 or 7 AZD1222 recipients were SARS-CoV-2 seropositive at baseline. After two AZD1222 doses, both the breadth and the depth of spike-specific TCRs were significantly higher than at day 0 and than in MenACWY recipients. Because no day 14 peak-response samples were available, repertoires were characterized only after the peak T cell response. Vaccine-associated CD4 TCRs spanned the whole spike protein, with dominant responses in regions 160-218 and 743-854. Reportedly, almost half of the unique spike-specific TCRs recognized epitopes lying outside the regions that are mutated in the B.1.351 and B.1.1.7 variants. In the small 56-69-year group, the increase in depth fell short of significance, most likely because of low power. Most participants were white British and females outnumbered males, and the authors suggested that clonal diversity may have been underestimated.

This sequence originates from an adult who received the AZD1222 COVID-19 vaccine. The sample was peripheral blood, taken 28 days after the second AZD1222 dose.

The CDR3 region reads CASSDSRHLNTEAFF. The base sequence is TGTGCCAGCAGTGACTCCAGACACCTGAACACTGAAGCTTTCTTT. The chain couples TRBV6-5 to TRBJ1-1, with the identity of the D gene unclear. Per the germline V gene, MNHEY is the CDR1 and SVGAGI is the CDR2. The CDR3 numbers 15 residues from cysteine through phenylalanine. Only CDR3 DNA remains: 45 bases, in frame from the first base.